These 12 T cell receptor beta chains came from one sample sequenced in a study of T cell responses to AZD1222 COVID-19 vaccine. Here immunoSEQ multiplex PCR was the method, and the copy in TCRdb shows in-frame clones only, minus some. The repertoire has about 130,000 clones, roughly 91% of them found once; the top ten carry approximately 7%. The source material was peripheral blood, sampled 28 days after the second AZD1222 dose. All receptors come from an adult who received the AZD1222 COVID-19 vaccine.

The chain is built from TRBV5-5 and TRBJ1-1; D uncertain. Germline CDR1 reads SGHKS; CDR2 reads YYEKEE (reference sequence). Between the trimmed V and J ends, which lost 0 bases and 13 bases, there was a span of 16 bases. The CDR3 is 13 amino acids. The CDR3 spells CASSLVRAGSGFF. The CDR3 DNA reads TGTGCCAGCAGCTTGGTTAGGGCTGGTTCGGGTTTCTTT.

A few counts support this clone. The V and J genes are TRBV2 and TRBJ1-2; no definite D call. In germline, CDR1 is SNHLY, CDR2 FYNNEI. The CDR3 sequence is 13 residues long. Trimming took off 7 bases at V and 3 bases at J, with 12 bases between the two ends. CDR3 nucleotide sequence: TGTGCCAGCATGCCGGGGAGGGACTATGGCTACACCTTC. Translated, it gives CASMPGRDYGYTF.

The chain joins TRBV4-3 to TRBJ1-5, with TRBD1 as a possible D gene (5 bases). V lost 1 base and J 6 bases, leaving 13 bases between the germline ends. Per the germline V gene, CDR1 is LGHNA and CDR2 is YSLEER. CDR3 length: 15 residues. The DNA for the CDR3 is TGCGCCAGCAGCCAAGGGTCAGGGCCCGGTCAGCCCCAGCATTTT. Translation gives CASSQGSGPGQPQHF.

V gene TRBV7-9 combines with J gene TRBJ2-1; a weak D match, TRBD1 (6 bases). Trimming pared 2 bases from V and 8 bases from J, leaving 10 bases between. Per the germline V gene, CDR1 is SEHNR and CDR2 is FQNEAQ (reference sequence). The CDR3 runs 13 residues. The CDR3: CASSLRGSDEQFF. The CDR3, as DNA: TGTGCCAGCAGCTTAAGGGGGTCCGATGAGCAGTTCTTC.

The chain has TRBV6-5 and TRBJ1-1; D unclear. The V end was cut by 6 bases, the J end by 1 base, with 12 bases between. Per the germline V gene, CDR1 is MNHEY and CDR2 is SVGAGI. The CDR3 runs 14 residues. CDR3 bases: TGTGCCAGCAGACCAAGGGCCCGGAACACTGAAGCTTTCTTT. Translation gives CASRPRARNTEAFF.

The V and J genes are TRBV3-1 (or the pseudogene TRBV3-2) and TRBJ1-1, with TRBD1 as a possible D gene (6 bases). The V gene lost 4 bases and the J gene lost 5 bases, with 11 bases spanning the gap. This CDR3 region has 13 residues. Germline CDR1 and CDR2: LGHDT and YNNKEL (reference sequence). As DNA, the CDR3 is TGTGCCAGCAGCCCCCGGACAGAGACTGAAGCTTTCTTT. This codes for CASSPRTETEAFF.

The chain recombines TRBV6-2 or TRBV6-3 with TRBJ1-1; TRBD1 is a possible D gene (6 bases). This CDR3 is 17 amino acids long. With 0 bases removed from V and 3 bases from J, the gap between germline ends came to 17 bases. CDR1 is MNHEY and CDR2 is SVGEGT in the germline V gene. CDR3 sequence: CASSYSTRDIWDTEAFF. For the CDR3, the DNA is TGTGCCAGCAGTTACTCGACCAGGGACATCTGGGACACTGAAGCTTTCTTT.

This sequence joins TRBV9 and TRBJ1-2, with D possibly being TRBD1 (5 bases). CDR1 is SGDLS, CDR2 YYNGEE, per germline. V shed 3 bases and J shed 1 base, with 19 bases lying between them. This CDR3 region has 17 residues. The CDR3 DNA reads TGTGCCAGCAGCGCATCACTTAACGACAGAAGTAACTATGGCTACACCTTC. Protein sequence: CASSASLNDRSNYGYTF. The full variable domain, rest sourced from reference TRBV9 and TRBJ1-2, is DSGVTQTPKHLITATGQRVTLRCSPRSGDLSVYWYQQSLDQGLQFLIQYYNGEERAKGNILERFSAQQFPDLHSELNLSSLELGDSALYFCASSASLNDRSNYGYTFGSGTRLTVV.

The chain carries TRBV5-1 and TRBJ2-3, with D possibly TRBD2 on 5 matching bases. The CDR3 has 11 amino acids. Germline V lookup: CDR1 SGHRS, CDR2 YFSETQ. Trimming removed 5 bases from V and 4 bases from J, with 5 bases in between. In DNA form, the CDR3 reads TGCGCCAGCAGGGAGGCAGATACGCAGTATTTT. Translating gives CASREADTQYF.

Turning to this clone: The sample contains more than one DNA sequence encoding this CDR3. The rearrangement joins TRBV5-1 to TRBJ2-5; TRBD1 or TRBD2 may be the D gene (5 bases each). This CDR3 contains 14 residues. V lost 0 bases and J 5 bases, leaving 11 bases between the germline ends. The V gene's germline CDR1 is SGHRS and CDR2 YFSETQ. The CDR3 nucleotides are TGCGCCAGCAGCTTGGGGCCCAGGGAGGAGACCCAGTACTTC. Protein sequence: CASSLGPREETQYF.

This sequence joins TRBV6-1 and TRBJ2-7; D possibly corresponds to TRBD2 (6 bases). Germline CDR1 and CDR2: MNHNS and SASEGT. The CDR3 is 15 residues long. V lost 1 base, J lost 0 bases, and 10 bases lay in between. The CDR3 reads CASSEVGGSSYEQYF. DNA for the CDR3: TGTGCCAGCAGTGAAGTGGGGGGATCCTCCTACGAGCAGTACTTC.

The J gene is TRBJ2-1, the V gene TRBV10-3, with D perhaps TRBD2 (7 bases). The length of the CDR3 is 17 residues. V lost 2 bases and J lost 4, with 18 bases in between. From germline, CDR1 is ENHRY and CDR2 SYGVKD. The CDR3 is CAISEPHGGGPYNEQFF. The CDR3 bases are TGTGCCATCAGTGAGCCGCATGGGGGGGGGCCTTACAATGAGCAGTTCTTC.